This T cell receptor (beta chain) comes out of a study of PD-1 blockade in classical Hodgkin lymphoma (dated by TCRdb to about 2020). The study in broad terms: Nivolumab dosing was 3 mg/kg intravenously every 2 weeks, continuing until either disease progression or unacceptable toxicity. A peripheral blood immune signature of response to PD-1 blockade in classical Hodgkin lymphoma was defined using TCR beta sequencing and CyTOF.

Overall study outcomes, separate from this receptor: By C4D1, a significant rise was seen in CD4+ TCR diversity but not in CD8+ TCR diversity (p=0.0027 vs p=0.16), and the rise was most apparent among complete responders (p=0.02). The study was limited to a single clinical trial cohort, and causes of repertoire differences, possibly disease activity or prior therapy, remained undefined. Baseline diversity similar to that of newly diagnosed patients was observed in trial patients achieving complete response, whereas significantly lower diversity was observed in partial responders and progressors. Diversity was lower in patients who began nivolumab less than 1 year after ASCT, so these patients were left out of later analyses to avoid confounding by immune reconstitution. Newly diagnosed patients were reported to have lower baseline TCR diversity than healthy donors, and relapsed/refractory patients were reported to have lower baseline TCR diversity still.

Genomic DNA was extracted with the Qiagen DNeasy kit from unsorted PBMCs and from negatively selected CD4+ and CD8+ fractions. Using primers that anneal to V and J segments, immunoSEQ multiplex PCR amplified the TCR beta CDR3 regions. A synthetic immune receptor repertoire was used to minimize amplification bias, and remaining bias was computationally removed after sequencing. On the study's bioinformatics: Repertoire diversity was quantified as the Shannon entropy index using custom Python scripts. Unsorted, CD4+ and CD8+ repertoires were analyzed separately, except in combined analyses where CD4+ and CD8+ sequences were merged in silico. Clonal expansion was defined as a frequency increase of at least 2-fold after treatment compared with C1D1, and clones undetected at baseline were assigned a pseudocount of 0.5. Singleton clones were defined as clones with 0 or 1 copy at C1D1, and non-singleton clones were defined as clones with 2 or more copies. Clones expanded in unsorted samples were labelled as CD4+, CD8+ or unknown by matching protein sequences in sorted samples from the same patient. Wilcoxon tests were applied to paired samples to test diversity changes from C1D1 to C4D1. In its TCRdb copy, this immuneACCESS table keeps in-frame sequences only and misses some clones. Where compared with another copy, unresolved V genes explain less than half of these, and the others have no known cause. The V and J calls and clone size are taken from that table; D and trimming were inferred from the DNA. This sample is represented by 25,000 to 35,000 clones; less than 80% of them were singletons. The ten largest clones add up to about 0.57% of the sample.

Notes on this clone: Its antigen has not been determined. At one end, the junction sequence differs from germline, possibly due to a read error.

Per the germline V gene, MNHEY is the CDR1 and SVGAGI is the CDR2. From the cysteine up to the phenylalanine, the CDR3 has a length of 13 residues. This entry keeps only the CDR3 DNA: 39 bases, framed from base 1. Interpreted using the paper, the time point label stands for: cycle 4 day 1 (C4D1), after five to seven weeks of nivolumab. Relapse after autologous stem cell transplantation had occurred in all trial patients, and cohorts A, B and C were distinguished by prior brentuximab vedotin exposure. Using a Miltenyi CD4+ T cell isolation kit, CD4+ T cells were purified from thawed PBMCs through magnetic negative selection. The trial cohort included fewer than 65 patients with relapsed/refractory classical Hodgkin lymphoma, and each patient had a best overall response of complete response, partial response or progressive disease. Single-agent nivolumab was administered to trial patients in the multi-cohort phase II CheckMate 205 trial. An independent review committee assessed best overall response by applying the 2007 International Working Group response criteria. Trial PBMCs were obtained immediately prior to nivolumab initiation (C1D1) and on therapy at cycle 2 day 1 and cycle 4 day 1. Peripheral blood was collected in 8 mL Vacutainer Cell Preparation Tubes, from which PBMCs were isolated by centrifugation and then cryopreserved. Purified CD4+ and CD8+ fractions were generated only in cases for which an additional PBMC sample was available. On LS columns in a quadroMACS separator, the magnetically labelled cells were depleted, and the flow-through was collected as the purified fraction.

The rearrangement joined TRBV6-5 to TRBJ1-1; the D gene cannot be resolved reliably. This material consisted of CD4+ T cells from blood, taken before the fourth cycle of nivolumab. The clonotype was recovered from a human donor with classical Hodgkin lymphoma. The nucleotide sequence reads TGTGCCAGCAGTTACTCCGGTAGAACTGGAGCTTTCTTT. It codes for CASSYSGRTGAFF.